One sample yielded the 2 T cell receptor beta chains listed below, sequenced in a study of chemoradiotherapy in HPV16-positive cancers. The table came from immunoSEQ multiplex PCR; TCRdb's copy has only in-frame clones and leaves some out. Altogether fewer than 40,000 clones are present, more than 75% being singletons, with the ten largest covering roughly 5%. The source material was blood, sampled from a patient who underwent chemoradiotherapy. The receptors shown here come from a human donor with HPV-associated anogenital cancer.

The J gene is TRBJ2-7, the V gene TRBV7-2, with TRBD2 identical over 12 bases. The junction had 5 bases not matched to a gene; V was cut back by 5 bases and J by 6 bases. The CDR3 is 14 residues long. Germline CDR1 is SGHTA and CDR2 is FQGNSA. The CDR3 here is CASSVLAGGGEQYF. The CDR3 bases are TGTGCCAGCAGCGTACTAGCGGGGGGTGGCGAGCAGTACTTC.

The chain employs TRBV7-9 and TRBJ1-6; D call uncertain. This CDR3 region has 12 residues. V shed 5 bases and J shed 7 bases, with 6 bases lying between them. CDR1 and CDR2 from the germline V gene are SEHNR and FQNEAQ (reference sequence). CDR3 bases: TGTGCCAGCAGCCCGGGAAATTCACCCCTCCACTTT. Translating it yields CASSPGNSPLHF.